The sequence of this T cell receptor beta chain was determined in a study of STAT5B mutations in CD4+ large granular lymphocyte leukemia. Study-wide findings and caveats: Top patient clones used TRBV06 genes more often: 8/27 versus 2/35 in controls.

Notes on this clone: No antigen is known for it.

The CDR3 runs to 16 residues. Germline trimming cut 1 base from V and 7 bases from J; bases unmatched to any gene: 10. From germline, CDR1 is SGDLS and CDR2 YYNGEE. Only in-frame clones appear in the TCRdb table, and some are missing; sequencing was by immunoSEQ multiplex PCR. The sample contains around 32,000 clones, nearly 80% of which appear only once. Sequenced input: CD4+ T cells from blood buffy coats. The rearrangement joins TRBV9 to TRBJ2-3; 9 positions match TRBD2. The clonotype originates from a human donor in good health. CDR3 amino acids: CASSVTSSGGTYTQYF. The CDR3 DNA sequence: TGTGCCAGCAGCGTAACGTCGAGCGGGGGGACGTATACGCAGTATTTT.